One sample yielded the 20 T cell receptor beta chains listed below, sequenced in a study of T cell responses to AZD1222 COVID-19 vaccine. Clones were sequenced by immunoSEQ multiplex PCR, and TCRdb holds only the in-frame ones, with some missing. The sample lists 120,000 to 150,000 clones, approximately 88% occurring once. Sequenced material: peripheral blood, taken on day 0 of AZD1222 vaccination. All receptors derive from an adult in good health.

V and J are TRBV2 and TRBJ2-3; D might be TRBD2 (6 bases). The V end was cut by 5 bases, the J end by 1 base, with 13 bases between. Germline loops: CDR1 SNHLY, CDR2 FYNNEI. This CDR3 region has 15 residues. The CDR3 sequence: CASSRPGGGTDTQYF. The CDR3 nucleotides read TGTGCCAGCAGTCGGCCCGGGGGAGGCACAGATACGCAGTATTTT.

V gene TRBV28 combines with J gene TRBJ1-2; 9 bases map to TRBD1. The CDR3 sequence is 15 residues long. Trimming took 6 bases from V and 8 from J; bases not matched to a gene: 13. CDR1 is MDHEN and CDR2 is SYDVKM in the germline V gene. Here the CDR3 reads CASRARQGESSGYTF. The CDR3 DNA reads TGTGCCAGCAGAGCCCGACAGGGGGAGTCTTCCGGCTACACCTTC.

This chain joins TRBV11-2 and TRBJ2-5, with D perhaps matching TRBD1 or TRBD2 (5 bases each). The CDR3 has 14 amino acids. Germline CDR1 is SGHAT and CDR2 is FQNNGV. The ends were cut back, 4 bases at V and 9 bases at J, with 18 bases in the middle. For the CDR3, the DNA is TGTGCCAGCAGCTCAACCGGGGCTCTTTTGTCCCAGTACTTC. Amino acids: CASSSTGALLSQYF.

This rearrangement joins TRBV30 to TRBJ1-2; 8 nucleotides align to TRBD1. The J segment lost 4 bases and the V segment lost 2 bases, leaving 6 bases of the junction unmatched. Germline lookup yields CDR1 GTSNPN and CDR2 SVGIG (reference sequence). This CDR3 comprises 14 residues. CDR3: CAWSTDRGLYGYTF. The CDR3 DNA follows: TGTGCCTGGAGTACCGACAGGGGCCTCTATGGCTACACCTTC.

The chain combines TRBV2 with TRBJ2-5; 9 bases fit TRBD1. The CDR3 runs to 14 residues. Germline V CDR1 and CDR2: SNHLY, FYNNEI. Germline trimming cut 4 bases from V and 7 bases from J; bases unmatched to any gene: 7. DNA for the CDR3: TGTGCCAGCAGTGGCCACAGGGGGCCGGGGACCCAGTACTTC. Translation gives CASSGHRGPGTQYF.

Here the CDR3 reads CASSLAGTSPYNEQFF. CDR3 bases: TGTGCCAGCAGCTTAGCCGGGACTAGCCCCTACAATGAGCAGTTCTTC. This rearrangement joins TRBV7-2 to TRBJ2-1, with 9 bases matching TRBD2. CDR1 and CDR2 (germline): SGHTA, FQGNSA. After removal of 0 bases from V and 2 bases from J, the junction contained 2 bases not matched to a gene. The CDR3 contains 16 residues.

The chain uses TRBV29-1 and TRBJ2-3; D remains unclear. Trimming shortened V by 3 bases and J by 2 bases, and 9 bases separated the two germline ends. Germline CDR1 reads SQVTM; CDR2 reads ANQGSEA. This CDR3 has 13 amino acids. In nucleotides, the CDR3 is TGCAGCGTTGAGCCTGACTTCACAGATACGCAGTATTTT. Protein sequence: CSVEPDFTDTQYF.

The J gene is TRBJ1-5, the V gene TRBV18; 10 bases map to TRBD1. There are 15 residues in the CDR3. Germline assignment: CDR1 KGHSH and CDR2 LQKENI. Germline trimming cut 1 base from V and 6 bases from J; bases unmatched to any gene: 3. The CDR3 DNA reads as TGTGCCAGCTCACCACGACAGGGGGCTGGTCAGCCCCAGCATTTT. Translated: CASSPRQGAGQPQHF.

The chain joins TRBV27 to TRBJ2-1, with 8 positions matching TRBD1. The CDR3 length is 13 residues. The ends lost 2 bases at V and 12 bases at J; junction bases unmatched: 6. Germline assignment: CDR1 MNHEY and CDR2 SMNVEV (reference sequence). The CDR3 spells CASSLQGAAVQFF. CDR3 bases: TGTGCCAGCAGTTTACAGGGGGCGGCCGTGCAGTTCTTC.

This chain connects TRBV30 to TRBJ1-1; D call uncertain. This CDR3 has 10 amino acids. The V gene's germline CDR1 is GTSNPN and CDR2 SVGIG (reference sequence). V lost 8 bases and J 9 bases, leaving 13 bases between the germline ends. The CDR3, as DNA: TGTGCCCCCGACCGGGCTCAAGCTTTCTTT. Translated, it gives CAPDRAQAFF.

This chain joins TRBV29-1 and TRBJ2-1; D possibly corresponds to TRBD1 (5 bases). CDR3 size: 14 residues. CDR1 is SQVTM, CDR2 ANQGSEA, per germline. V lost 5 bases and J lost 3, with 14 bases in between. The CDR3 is CSVRPPQGYNEQFF. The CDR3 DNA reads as TGCAGCGTTAGGCCCCCCCAGGGCTACAATGAGCAGTTCTTC.

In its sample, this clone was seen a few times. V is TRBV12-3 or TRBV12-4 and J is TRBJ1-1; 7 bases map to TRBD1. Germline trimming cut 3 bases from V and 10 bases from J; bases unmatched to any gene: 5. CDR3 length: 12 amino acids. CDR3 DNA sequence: TGTGCCAGCAGTTTGGGCAGGGGGGTAGCTTTCTTT. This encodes CASSLGRGVAFF.

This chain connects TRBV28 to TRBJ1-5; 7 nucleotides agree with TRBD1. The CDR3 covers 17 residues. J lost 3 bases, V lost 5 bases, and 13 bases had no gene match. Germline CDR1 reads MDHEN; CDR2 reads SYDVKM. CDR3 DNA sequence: TGTGCCAGCAGTACAGCACAGGGGAAGGGCCTCAATCAGCCCCAGCATTTT. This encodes CASSTAQGKGLNQPQHF.

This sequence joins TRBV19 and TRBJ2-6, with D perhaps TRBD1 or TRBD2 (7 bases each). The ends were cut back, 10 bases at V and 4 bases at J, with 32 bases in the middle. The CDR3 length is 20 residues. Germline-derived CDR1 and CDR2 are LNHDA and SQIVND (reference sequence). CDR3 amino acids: CATASGRGRTGGAGANVLTF. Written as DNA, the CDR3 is TGTGCCACCGCCTCCGGTAGGGGGCGAACTGGGGGGGCCGGGGCCAACGTCCTGACTTTC. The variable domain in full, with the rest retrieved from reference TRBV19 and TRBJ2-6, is DGGITQSPKYLFRKEGQNVTLSCEQNLNHDAMYWYRQDPGQGLRLIYYSQIVNDFQKGDIAEGYSVSREKKESFPLTVTSAQKNPTAFYLCATASGRGRTGGAGANVLTFGAGSRLTVL.

Here the CDR3 DNA reads TGTGCCAGCAGCTTAACAGGGGGTCAGCAGTTCTTC. The encoded protein is CASSLTGGQQFF. The chain uses TRBV5-4 and TRBJ2-1; 8 positions match TRBD1. V shed 2 bases and J 11 bases; nucleotides not matched to a gene: 3. Germline V gene sequence: CDR1 SGHNT, CDR2 YYREEE (reference sequence). The CDR3 totals 12 residues.

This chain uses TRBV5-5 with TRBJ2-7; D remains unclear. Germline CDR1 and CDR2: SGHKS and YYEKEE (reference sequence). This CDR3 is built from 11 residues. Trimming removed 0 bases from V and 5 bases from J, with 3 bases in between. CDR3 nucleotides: TGTGCCAGCAGCTTGGGAGACGAGCAGTACTTC. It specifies CASSLGDEQYF.

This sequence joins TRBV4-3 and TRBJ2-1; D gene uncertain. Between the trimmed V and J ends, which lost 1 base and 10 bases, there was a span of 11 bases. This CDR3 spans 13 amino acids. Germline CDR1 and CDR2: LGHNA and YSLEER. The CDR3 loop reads CASSQAKRPEQFF. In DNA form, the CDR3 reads TGCGCCAGCAGCCAAGCGAAGAGGCCCGAGCAGTTCTTC.

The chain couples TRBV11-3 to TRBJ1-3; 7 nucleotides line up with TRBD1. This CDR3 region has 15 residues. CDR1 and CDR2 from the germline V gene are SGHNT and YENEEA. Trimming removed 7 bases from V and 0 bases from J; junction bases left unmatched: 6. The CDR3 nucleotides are TGTGCCAGCACTAGACGACAGGGCTCTGGAAACACCATATATTTT. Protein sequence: CASTRRQGSGNTIYF.

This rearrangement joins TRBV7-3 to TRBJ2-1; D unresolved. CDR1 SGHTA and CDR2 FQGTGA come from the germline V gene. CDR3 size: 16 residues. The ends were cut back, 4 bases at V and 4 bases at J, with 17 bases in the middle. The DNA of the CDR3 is TGTGCCAGCAGCTCACCAGGACGGGTCCCATACAATGAGCAGTTCTTC. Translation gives CASSSPGRVPYNEQFF.

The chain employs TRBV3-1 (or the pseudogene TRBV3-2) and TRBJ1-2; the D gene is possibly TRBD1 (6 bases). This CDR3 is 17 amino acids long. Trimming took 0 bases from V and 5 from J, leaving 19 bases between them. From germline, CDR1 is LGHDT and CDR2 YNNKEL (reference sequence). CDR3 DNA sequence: TGTGCCAGCAGCCAAGATCGGGGGGGCGGTCTCCCTTATGGCTACACCTTC. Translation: CASSQDRGGGLPYGYTF.